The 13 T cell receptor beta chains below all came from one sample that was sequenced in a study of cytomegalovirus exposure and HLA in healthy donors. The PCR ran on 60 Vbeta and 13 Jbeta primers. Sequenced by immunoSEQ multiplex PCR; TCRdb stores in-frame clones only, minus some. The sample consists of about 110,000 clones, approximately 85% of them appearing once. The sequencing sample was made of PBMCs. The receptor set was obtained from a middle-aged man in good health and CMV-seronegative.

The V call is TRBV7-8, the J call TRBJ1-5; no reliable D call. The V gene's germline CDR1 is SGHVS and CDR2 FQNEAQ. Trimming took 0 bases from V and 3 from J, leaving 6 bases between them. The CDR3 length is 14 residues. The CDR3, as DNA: TGTGCCAGCAGCTTAGCGCTATACAATCAGCCCCAGCATTTT. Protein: CASSLALYNQPQHF.

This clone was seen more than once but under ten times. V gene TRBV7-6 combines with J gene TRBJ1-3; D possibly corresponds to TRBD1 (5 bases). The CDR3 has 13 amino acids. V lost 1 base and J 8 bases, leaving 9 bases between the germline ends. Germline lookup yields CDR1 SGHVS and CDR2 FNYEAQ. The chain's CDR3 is CASSLGDRHTIYF. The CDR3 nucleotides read TGTGCCAGCAGCTTAGGTGACAGACACACCATATATTTT.

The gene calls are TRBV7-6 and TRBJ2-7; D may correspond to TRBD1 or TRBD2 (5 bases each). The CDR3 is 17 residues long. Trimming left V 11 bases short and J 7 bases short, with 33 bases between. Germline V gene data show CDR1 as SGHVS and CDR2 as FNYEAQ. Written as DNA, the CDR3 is TGTGCCCCCTTGCACCCACTCATGTCCCCCATTGAGGGGGAGCAGTACGTC. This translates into CAPLHPLMSPIEGEQYV.

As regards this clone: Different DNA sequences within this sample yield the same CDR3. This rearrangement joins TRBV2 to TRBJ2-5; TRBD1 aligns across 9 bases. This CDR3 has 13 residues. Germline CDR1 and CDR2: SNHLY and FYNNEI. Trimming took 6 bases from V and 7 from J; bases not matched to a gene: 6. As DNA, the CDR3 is TGTGCCAGCAGCCCGGGACAGGGTGGGACCCAGTACTTC. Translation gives CASSPGQGGTQYF. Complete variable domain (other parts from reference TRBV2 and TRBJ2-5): EPEVTQTPSHQVTQMGQEVILRCVPISNHLYFYWYRQILGQKVEFLVSFYNNEISEKSEIFDDQFSVERPDGSNFTLKIRSTKLEDSAMYFCASSPGQGGTQYFGPGTRLLVL.

DNA for the CDR3: TGTGCCAGCAGCCCACAAGGCGGGGAAGGCAATCAGCCCCAGCATTTT. It encodes CASSPQGGEGNQPQHF. The V gene is TRBV7-9, the J gene TRBJ1-5, with D uncertain. Germline V CDR1 and CDR2: SEHNR, FQNEAQ (reference sequence). Trimming pared 5 bases from V and 2 bases from J, leaving 16 bases between. The CDR3 spans 16 residues. Together with reference TRBV7-9 and TRBJ1-5, the CDR3 gives the full variable domain: DTGVSQNPRHKITKRGQNVTFRCDPISEHNRLYWYRQTLGQGPEFLTYFQNEAQLEKSRLLSDRFSAERPKGSFSTLEIQRTEQGDSAMYLCASSPQGGEGNQPQHFGDGTRLSIL.

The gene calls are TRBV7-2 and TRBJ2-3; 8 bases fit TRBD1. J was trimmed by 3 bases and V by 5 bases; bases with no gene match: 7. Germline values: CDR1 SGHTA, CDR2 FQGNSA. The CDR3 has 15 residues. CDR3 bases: TGTGCCAGCAGCGCCGGGACAGGATTTACAGATACGCAGTATTTT. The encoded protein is CASSAGTGFTDTQYF.

The CDR3 is CASRDPTGAEDYGYTF. CDR3 nucleotides: TGTGCCAGCAGGGACCCGACAGGGGCCGAAGACTATGGCTACACCTTC. The chain couples TRBV28 to TRBJ1-2; 8 bases agree with TRBD1. CDR3 length equals 16 residues. V lost 6 bases, J lost 3 bases, and 12 bases stayed unmatched. Germline CDR1 and CDR2: MDHEN and SYDVKM.

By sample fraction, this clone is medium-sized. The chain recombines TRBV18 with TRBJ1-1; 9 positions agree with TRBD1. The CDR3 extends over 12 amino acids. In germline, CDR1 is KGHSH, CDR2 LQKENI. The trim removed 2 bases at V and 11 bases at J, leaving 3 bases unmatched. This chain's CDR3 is CASSPGQGTAFF. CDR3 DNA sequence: TGTGCCAGCTCACCAGGACAGGGGACCGCTTTCTTT.

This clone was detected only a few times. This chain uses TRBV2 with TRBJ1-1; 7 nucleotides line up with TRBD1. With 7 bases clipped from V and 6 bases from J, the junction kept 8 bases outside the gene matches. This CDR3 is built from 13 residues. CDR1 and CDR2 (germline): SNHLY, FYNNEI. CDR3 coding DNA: TGTGCCAGCACCCTGACAGGGAAATCTGAAGCTTTCTTT. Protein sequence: CASTLTGKSEAFF.

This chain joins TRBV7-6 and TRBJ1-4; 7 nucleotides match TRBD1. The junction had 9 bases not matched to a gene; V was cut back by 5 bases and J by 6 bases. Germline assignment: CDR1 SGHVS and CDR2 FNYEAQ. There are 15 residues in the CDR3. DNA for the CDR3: TGTGCCAGCAGCCCCACCGGGACAGTCGATGAAAAACTGTTTTTT. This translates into CASSPTGTVDEKLFF.

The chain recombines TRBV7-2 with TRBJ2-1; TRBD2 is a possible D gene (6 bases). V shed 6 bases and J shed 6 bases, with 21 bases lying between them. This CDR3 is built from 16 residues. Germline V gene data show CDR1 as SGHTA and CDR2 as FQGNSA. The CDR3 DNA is TGTGCCAGCAGTCCCGGGGGACCGATAATGGCCAATGAGCAGTTCTTC. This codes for CASSPGGPIMANEQFF.

Written as DNA, the CDR3 is TGTGCCAGCAGTTGGCGGGGGAAGGGGAGCAATCAGCCCCAGCATTTT. Amino acid sequence: CASSWRGKGSNQPQHF. The chain combines TRBV27 with TRBJ1-5, with a possible D match to TRBD1 (5 bases). Trimming left V 4 bases short and J 1 base short, with 14 bases between. Germline V gene data show CDR1 as MNHEY and CDR2 as SMNVEV (reference sequence). The CDR3 extends over 16 amino acids.

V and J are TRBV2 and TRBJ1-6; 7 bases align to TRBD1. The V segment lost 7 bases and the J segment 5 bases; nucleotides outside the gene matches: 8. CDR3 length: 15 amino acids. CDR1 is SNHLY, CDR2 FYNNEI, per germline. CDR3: CASTEGAFHNSPLHF. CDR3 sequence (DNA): TGTGCCAGCACCGAGGGGGCTTTTCATAATTCACCCCTCCACTTT. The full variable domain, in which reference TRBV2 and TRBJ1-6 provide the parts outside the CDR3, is EPEVTQTPSHQVTQMGQEVILRCVPISNHLYFYWYRQILGQKVEFLVSFYNNEISEKSEIFDDQFSVERPDGSNFTLKIRSTKLEDSAMYFCASTEGAFHNSPLHFGNGTRLTVT.